The 30 T cell receptor beta chains in this list originate from one sample, sequenced in a study of T-cell memory formation after mild COVID-19 (dated by TCRdb to the early 2020s). Library preparation employed 5' RACE. TCRdb shows the sequencer as Illumina NovaSeq 6000. The public reads were reprocessed in TCRdb via fastp at Q25 and MiXCR, keeping in-frame beta chains. Records with the same CDR3 protein are collapsed into one entry carrying the most frequent genes and DNA. Across this sample there are hundreds of thousands of distinct CDR3 sequences, with more than 20% seen only once. The ten largest clones capture under 15% of the sample. Sequenced input: PBMCs or a T cell subset sorted from them (not recorded which). All receptors come from an adult woman who had mild COVID-19 (a few samples of this study predate the infection). The sample titles of this study are shuffled in the database, so cell type and time point are left out; the donor was told from shared clones.

The chain joins TRBV12-3 or TRBV12-4 to TRBJ1-2; TRBD1 is a possible D gene (5 bases). The CDR3 contains 12 residues. Deletions cut 9 bases from V and 2 bases from J, with 10 bases between. CDR3 amino acids: CASGAQNYGYTF. The DNA for the CDR3 is TGTGCCAGTGGGGCTCAGAACTATGGCTACACCTTC.

The chain employs TRBV27 and TRBJ1-5; 7 bases are a match to TRBD1. This CDR3 region has 19 residues. The ends lost 0 bases at V and 3 bases at J; junction bases unmatched: 14. Germline-derived CDR1 and CDR2 are MNHEY and SMNVEV (reference sequence). CDR3 DNA sequence: TGTGCCAGCAGTTTATCGATGCCCTCTCCCGGGACAGTCAATCAGCCCCAGCATTTT. As protein: CASSLSMPSPGTVNQPQHF.

This clonotype was observed at least ten times. The CDR3 sequence: CASSEFGIGYNQPQHF. The CDR3 DNA is TGTGCCAGCAGTGAATTTGGGATAGGGTACAATCAGCCCCAGCATTTT. V and J are TRBV2 and TRBJ1-5; D gene ambiguous. CDR3 length equals 16 residues. Trimming took off 2 bases at V and 3 bases at J, with 14 bases between the two ends. The V gene's germline CDR1 is SNHLY and CDR2 FYNNEI.

This clonotype appeared a few times. The V call is TRBV20-1, the J call TRBJ2-3, with 7 nucleotides matching TRBD2. V shed 5 bases, J shed 0 bases, and the junction held 11 bases outside the gene matches. Germline CDR1 is DFQATT and CDR2 is SNEGSKA (reference sequence). This CDR3 is 16 amino acids long. The CDR3 bases are TGCAGTGCTCAACACGCCGGGACTACCAGCACAGATACGCAGTATTTT. Residues: CSAQHAGTTSTDTQYF.

This sequence joins TRBV25-1 and TRBJ2-7, with D possibly being TRBD2 (5 bases). Germline V lookup: CDR1 MGHDK, CDR2 SYGVNS. V was pared by 8 bases and J by 2 bases, with 16 bases between. The CDR3 covers 14 residues. The CDR3 DNA sequence: TGTGCCAGCGGCGTTAGGACCGGGACCTACGAGCAGTACTTC. This sequence encodes CASGVRTGTYEQYF.

This clonotype was seen more than once but under ten times. The V call is TRBV29-1, the J call TRBJ1-2; D is unclear. The length of the CDR3 is 12 residues. CDR1 is SQVTM, CDR2 ANQGSEA, per germline. The V and J ends lost 4 bases and 4 bases respectively, with 10 bases between them. The CDR3 protein is CSVVEVGYGYTF. The CDR3 bases are TGCAGCGTTGTGGAGGTCGGCTATGGCTACACCTTC. The variable domain in full, completed from reference TRBV29-1 and TRBJ1-2, reads SAVISQKPSRDICQRGTSLTIQCQVDSQVTMMFWYRQQPGQSLTLIATANQGSEATYESGFVIDKFPISRPNLTFSTLTVSNMSPEDSSIYLCSVVEVGYGYTFGSGTRLTVV.

V and J are TRBV6-1 and TRBJ2-7; D might be TRBD2 (5 bases). The CDR3 has 14 amino acids. Germline assignment: CDR1 MNHNS and CDR2 SASEGT. With 8 bases removed from V and 7 bases from J, the gap between germline ends came to 21 bases. CDR3 bases: TGTGCCAGCGCGTGGGTGGGTTTTCGGGATGAGCAGTACTTC. It specifies CASAWVGFRDEQYF.

In this sample, this clonotype turned up a few times. This chain uses TRBV21-1 with TRBJ2-3; TRBD1 is taken as the D call from the table, unchecked against the DNA. TRBV21-1 has pseudogene status. CDR3 size: 19 residues. The CDR3 is CASSKVPSDRGDRTDTQYF. The CDR3 DNA reads as TGTGCCAGCAGCAAAGTTCCTTCCGACAGGGGAGATAGAACAGATACGCAGTATTTT.

The chain combines TRBV5-1 with TRBJ1-4, with a possible D match to TRBD1 (5 bases). The V gene's germline CDR1 is SGHRS and CDR2 YFSETQ. There are 14 residues in the CDR3. V gave up 3 bases and J gave up 8 bases, with 14 bases separating them. CDR3 DNA: TGCGCCAGCAGCTCCGGGAGTGGGGGAGAAAAACTGTTTTTT. This gives the protein CASSSGSGGEKLFF.

The chain employs TRBV6-2 or TRBV6-3 and TRBJ1-2; 11 bases match TRBD1. Trimming at V came to 6 bases and at J to 5 bases, leaving 5 bases not matched to a gene. Germline CDR1 MNHEY, CDR2 SVGEGT. The CDR3 consists of 14 residues. The CDR3 DNA reads as TGTGCCAGCAGAGGACAGGGGGCGCGGTATGGCTACACCTTC. This sequence encodes CASRGQGARYGYTF.

The genes are TRBV5-1 and TRBJ2-5; D might be TRBD1 or TRBD2, each matching 5 bases. This CDR3 has 15 amino acids. V lost 0 bases and J 5 bases, leaving 14 bases between the germline ends. CDR1 and CDR2 (germline): SGHRS, YFSETQ. CDR3 protein: CASSLGYGADETQYF. CDR3 DNA sequence: TGCGCCAGCAGCTTGGGGTACGGGGCCGACGAGACCCAGTACTTC.

The chain uses TRBV20-1 and TRBJ2-1, with D maybe TRBD2 (5 bases). Germline lookup yields CDR1 DFQATT and CDR2 SNEGSKA (reference sequence). V was shortened by 0 bases and J by 6 bases, with 18 bases between the two germline ends. The CDR3 covers 16 residues. The CDR3 DNA sequence: TGCAGTGCTAGAGATCGGGGATCCTCTGGCCCCAATGAGCAGTTCTTC. It yields the protein CSARDRGSSGPNEQFF.

Remarks on this clonotype: A much larger clone lies one base from this, so it may be a read error. The chain uses TRBV2 and TRBJ2-7, with D perhaps TRBD1 (6 bases). The CDR3 has 13 amino acids. Germline CDR1 SNHLY, CDR2 FYNNEI. V shed 7 bases and J shed 0 bases, with 10 bases lying between them. The CDR3 spells CASKKDSSYEQYF. The CDR3 bases are TGTGCCAGCAAAAAGGACAGCTCCTACGAGCAGTACTTC.

The V and J genes are TRBV5-1 and TRBJ1-1; TRBD1 might be the D (6 bases). The V end lost 0 bases, the J end lost 6 bases, and 12 bases lay between the germline ends. The CDR3 has 14 residues. Germline V CDR1 and CDR2: SGHRS, YFSETQ. Written as DNA, the CDR3 is TGCGCCAGCAGCTTGGACTTGGGGGCGGCTGAAGCTTTCTTT. This gives the protein CASSLDLGAAEAFF.

The chain carries TRBV6-5 and TRBJ2-3, with 8 bases lining up with TRBD1. V trimming: 6 bases; J trimming: 5 bases; junction bases outside the gene matches: 16. Germline V gene lookup returns CDR1 MNHEY and CDR2 SVGAGI. This CDR3 comprises 17 residues. This chain's CDR3 is CASSAGTGRLLIDTQYF. The CDR3 nucleotides are TGTGCCAGCAGCGCCGGGACAGGACGGCTTTTGATAGATACGCAGTATTTT.

This clonotype was detected only a few times. The genes are TRBV9 and TRBJ2-3, with D unclear. From germline, CDR1 is SGDLS and CDR2 YYNGEE. This CDR3 has 15 amino acids. Trimming pared 3 bases from V and 0 bases from J, leaving 11 bases between. The CDR3 is CASSEDGTSTDTQYF. The CDR3 nucleotides are TGTGCCAGCAGCGAAGACGGTACTAGCACAGATACGCAGTATTTT.

This clonotype was seen only a few times. V and J are TRBV30 and TRBJ2-7, with D perhaps given as TRBD1 or TRBD2 (5 bases each). The CDR3 has 15 amino acids. With 6 bases removed from V and 4 bases from J, the gap between germline ends came to 22 bases. Germline lookup yields CDR1 GTSNPN and CDR2 SVGIG (reference sequence). CDR3 nucleotide sequence: TGTGCCTGCCTCCCTCGGGACCAAATCATTTACGAGCAGTACTTC. As protein: CACLPRDQIIYEQYF.

The chain couples TRBV29-1 to TRBJ2-3; unclear D gene. This CDR3 comprises 13 residues. Trimming stripped 3 bases from V and 2 bases from J, with 9 bases between. In germline, CDR1 is SQVTM, CDR2 ANQGSEA. The chain's CDR3 is CSVDGTPTDTQYF. The CDR3 coding sequence is TGCAGCGTTGACGGAACGCCCACAGATACGCAGTATTTT.

This clonotype came up a few times. The chain uses TRBV2 and TRBJ2-7, with 7 bases fitting TRBD2. Germline CDR1 and CDR2: SNHLY and FYNNEI. V shed 0 bases, J shed 12 bases, and the junction held 11 bases outside the gene matches. There are 14 residues in the CDR3. This CDR3 reads CASSEAQVTSVPYF. The CDR3 nucleotides are TGTGCCAGCAGTGAAGCGCAGGTTACTAGCGTTCCGTACTTC.

The chain links TRBV7-6 to TRBJ1-1; 9 nucleotides line up with TRBD1. The CDR3 extends over 15 amino acids. Germline CDR1 and CDR2: SGHVS and FNYEAQ. V lost 5 bases to trimming and J lost 3 bases; unmatched junction nucleotides: 7. CDR3 sequence reads: CASSHGQGMDTEAFF. The CDR3, as DNA: TGTGCCAGCAGCCATGGACAGGGGATGGACACTGAAGCTTTCTTT.

This clonotype was detected a few times. The rearrangement links TRBV29-1 to TRBJ2-3; 12 nucleotides agree with TRBD1. The germline CDR1 and CDR2 sequences are SQVTM and ANQGSEA. The CDR3 extends over 15 amino acids. The V gene end was trimmed by 6 bases and the J gene end by 0 bases; junction bases not matched to a gene: 4. In nucleotides, the CDR3 is TGCAGCGTGGGACAGGGGGCCACGAGCACAGATACGCAGTATTTT. Amino acids: CSVGQGATSTDTQYF.

This chain joins TRBV5-1 and TRBJ2-2; 7 bases line up with TRBD1. After removal of 0 bases from V and 2 bases from J, the junction contained 1 base not matched to a gene. The CDR3 is 15 residues long. The germline gives CDR1 SGHRS, CDR2 YFSETQ. CDR3 sequence: CASSLGDSNTGELFF. CDR3 sequence (DNA): TGCGCCAGCAGCTTGGGGGACAGTAACACCGGGGAGCTGTTTTTT.

Remarks on this clonotype: The CDR3 does not end in the conserved phenylalanine or tryptophan, so this is likely a read error. The chain uses TRBV7-2 and TRBJ2-7; D uncertain. V lost 4 bases, J lost 0 bases, and 10 bases lay in between. There are 14 residues in the CDR3. Germline CDR1 reads SGHTA; CDR2 reads FQGNSA. The DNA for the CDR3 is TGTGCCAGCAGCTCCTCCGGAAGCTCCTACGAGCAGTACTTA. Translating it yields CASSSSGSSYEQYL.

In its sample, this clonotype was seen once. CDR3 coding DNA: TGCAGTGCTAGAGGGAGGGAGCGGGAGGTAGGCGAGCAGTACTTC. Amino acids: CSARGREREVGEQYF. The chain links TRBV20-1 to TRBJ2-7, with 9 bases aligning to TRBD2. Germline V gene lookup returns CDR1 DFQATT and CDR2 SNEGSKA (reference sequence). This CDR3 spans 15 amino acids. Unmatched junction bases numbered 10, after V lost 1 base and J lost 6 bases.

Only a few counts were recorded for this clonotype. This chain joins TRBV10-3 and TRBJ2-1; no firm D call. The CDR3 loop spans 13 amino acids. The V and J ends lost 3 bases and 3 bases respectively, with 6 bases between them. Germline V lookup: CDR1 ENHRY, CDR2 SYGVKD. CDR3 in DNA: TGTGCCATCAGTGAAATAAGCTACAATGAGCAGTTCTTC. It encodes CAISEISYNEQFF.

This chain joins TRBV24-1 and TRBJ2-7, with TRBD1 matching 8 bases. Germline loops: CDR1 KGHDR, CDR2 SFDVKD. With V trimmed by 3 bases and J by 2 bases, 2 bases remained unmatched. This CDR3 spans 14 amino acids. CDR3 DNA: TGTGCCACCAGTGATGCAGGGGGCACCTACGAGCAGTACTTC. Its translation: CATSDAGGTYEQYF.

V and J are TRBV4-3 and TRBJ2-1, with 11 bases lining up with TRBD2. The CDR3 is made up of 15 amino acids. V dropped 3 bases and J dropped 10; count of bases not matched to a gene: 8. Germline V lookup: CDR1 LGHNA, CDR2 YSLEER. This CDR3 is CASSQGSGRGGEQFF. The CDR3 DNA reads as TGCGCCAGCAGCCAGGGTAGCGGGAGGGGGGGAGAGCAGTTCTTC.

This clonotype was seen a few times. V usage is TRBV18 and J usage is TRBJ2-5; 7 positions match TRBD2. With V trimmed by 1 base and J by 5 bases, 10 bases remained unmatched. The germline V gene encodes CDR1 KGHSH and CDR2 LQKENI. The CDR3 is 16 amino acids. Here the CDR3 DNA reads TGTGCCAGCTCACCACAGACGGGAGGCCTCGGGGAGACCCAGTACTTC. Translated, it gives CASSPQTGGLGETQYF. The whole variable domain, filled in from reference TRBV18 and TRBJ2-5, reads NAGVMQNPRHLVRRRGQEARLRCSPMKGHSHVYWYRQLPEEGLKFMVYLQKENIIDESGMPKERFSAEFPKEGPSILRIQQVVRGDSAAYFCASSPQTGGLGETQYFGPGTRLLVL.

This sequence joins TRBV6-5 and TRBJ2-1, with a possible D match to TRBD2 (6 bases). V was cut by 0 bases and J by 4 bases, with 16 bases left in between. The CDR3 is 17 amino acids. Germline CDR1 and CDR2: MNHEY and SVGAGI. CDR3 in DNA: TGTGCCAGCAGTTACTCAACAGGAATTAGCGGATACAATGAGCAGTTCTTC. Translated, it gives CASSYSTGISGYNEQFF.

This clonotype was picked up a small number of times. The CDR3 coding sequence is TGTGCCAGCACCGACCCCACTAGACGACATACGCAGTATTTT. This gives the protein CASTDPTRRHTQYF. The V and J genes are TRBV6-5 and TRBJ2-3, with D perhaps TRBD2 (5 bases). V lost 7 bases and J 7 bases, leaving 18 bases between the germline ends. This CDR3 contains 14 residues. CDR1 is MNHEY and CDR2 is SVGAGI in the germline V gene.